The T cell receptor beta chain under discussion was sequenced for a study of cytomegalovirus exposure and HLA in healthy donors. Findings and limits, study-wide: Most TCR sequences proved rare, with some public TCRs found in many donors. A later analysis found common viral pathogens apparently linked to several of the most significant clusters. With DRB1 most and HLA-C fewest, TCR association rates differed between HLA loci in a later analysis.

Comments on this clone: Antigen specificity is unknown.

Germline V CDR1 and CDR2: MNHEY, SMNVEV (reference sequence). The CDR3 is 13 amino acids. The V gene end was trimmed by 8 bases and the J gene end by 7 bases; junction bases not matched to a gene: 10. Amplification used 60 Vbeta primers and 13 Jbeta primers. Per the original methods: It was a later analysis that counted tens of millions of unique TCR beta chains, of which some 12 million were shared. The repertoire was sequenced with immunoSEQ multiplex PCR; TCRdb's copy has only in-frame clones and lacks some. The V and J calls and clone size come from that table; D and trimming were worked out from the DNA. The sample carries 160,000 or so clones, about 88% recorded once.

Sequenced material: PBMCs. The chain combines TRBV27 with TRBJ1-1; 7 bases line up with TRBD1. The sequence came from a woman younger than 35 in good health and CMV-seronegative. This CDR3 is CASGLQGSGEAFF. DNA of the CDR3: TGTGCCAGCGGACTACAGGGGTCCGGTGAAGCTTTCTTT.